This T cell receptor (beta chain) was documented in a study of blood T cell repertoires in COVID-19. The protocol was immunoSEQ multiplex PCR, while the TCRdb copy is restricted to in-frame clones and leaves out a portion. Of 220,000 or so clones detected, around 83% appear once; the ten largest clones hold less than 9.5%. This clone was recorded only once. Germline V CDR1 and CDR2: KGHSH, LQKENI. V lost 0 bases and J 2 bases, leaving 14 bases between the germline ends. This CDR3 spans 17 amino acids. V is TRBV18 and J is TRBJ1-5; a possible D gene is TRBD1 (5 bases). This TCR was sampled from a woman older than 75 with COVID-19, enrolled during active disease. The sequencing sample was made of peripheral blood. The CDR3 region is CASSPPRTPGGNQPQHF. The CDR3 coding sequence is TGTGCCAGCTCACCACCGAGAACACCGGGGGGCAATCAGCCCCAGCATTTT.